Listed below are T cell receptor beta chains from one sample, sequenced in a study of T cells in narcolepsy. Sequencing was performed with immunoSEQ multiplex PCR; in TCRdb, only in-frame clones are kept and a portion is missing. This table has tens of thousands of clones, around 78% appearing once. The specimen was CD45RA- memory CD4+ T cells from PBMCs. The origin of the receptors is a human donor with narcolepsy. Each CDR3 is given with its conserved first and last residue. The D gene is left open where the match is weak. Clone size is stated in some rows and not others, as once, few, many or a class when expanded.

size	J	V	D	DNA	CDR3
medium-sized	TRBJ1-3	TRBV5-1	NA	TGCGCCAGCAGCTTGGGTGGTACGTCAGAGGTCACCATATATTTT	CASSLGGTSEVTIYF
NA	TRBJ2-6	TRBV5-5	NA	TGTGCCAGCAACCGGGCGGGGGCCGGGGCCAACGTCCTGACTTTC	CASNRAGAGANVLTF
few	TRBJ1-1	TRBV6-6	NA	TGTGCCAGCAGTTACTCGCGGGGGTCTCAAGCTTTCTTT	CASSYSRGSQAFF
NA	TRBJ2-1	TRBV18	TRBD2	TGTGCCAGCTCACCAGAGAAGCGGGGGGCCTACAATGAGCAGTTCTTC	CASSPEKRGAYNEQFF
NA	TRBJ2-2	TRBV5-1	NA	TGCGCCAGCAGGGGCTTTGCGCGGATTAACACCGGGGAGCTGTTTTTT	CASRGFARINTGELFF
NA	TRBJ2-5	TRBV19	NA	TGTGCCAGTAGTAGTGAAGATCAAGAGACCCAGTACTTC	CASSSEDQETQYF
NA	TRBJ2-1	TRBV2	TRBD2	TGTGCCAGCCCGGAAGCGGGAGGGTCCTACAATGAGCAGTTCTTC	CASPEAGGSYNEQFF
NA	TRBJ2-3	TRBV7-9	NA	TGTGCCAGCAGCTTAGGTAGCGGCCCCACAGATACGCAGTATTTT	CASSLGSGPTDTQYF
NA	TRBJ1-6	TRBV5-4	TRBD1	TGTGCCAGCAGCTTAAGGACAGGGGGTAACTCACCCCTCCACTTT	CASSLRTGGNSPLHF
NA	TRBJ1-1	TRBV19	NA	TGTGCCAGTAGTATTAAGACAGACACTGAAGCTTTCTTT	CASSIKTDTEAFF
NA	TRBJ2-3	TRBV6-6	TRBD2	TGTGCCAGCAGGGGCGGGGGGGGAGCAGATACGCAGTATTTT	CASRGGGGADTQYF
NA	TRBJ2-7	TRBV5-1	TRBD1	TGCGCCAGCAGCGGGACAGGGGGCCACGAGCAGTACTTC	CASSGTGGHEQYF
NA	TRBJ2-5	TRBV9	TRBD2	TGTGCCAGCAGCGTAGGGGCGGGAGTTCGCGAGACCCAGTACTTC	CASSVGAGVRETQYF
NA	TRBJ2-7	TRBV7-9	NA	TGTGCCAGCCTGGGGTCAGGAACTTCCTACGAGCAGTACTTC	CASLGSGTSYEQYF
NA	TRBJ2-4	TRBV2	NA	TGTGCCAGCATGCAGGGCACCAAAAACATTCAGTACTTC	CASMQGTKNIQYF
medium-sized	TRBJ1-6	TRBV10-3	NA	TGTGCCATCAGTGAGTCAGGGGAATCACCCCTCCACTTT	CAISESGESPLHF
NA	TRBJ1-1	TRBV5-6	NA	TGTGCCAGCAGCTTGCGCAGGGCGAACACTGAAGCTTTCTTT	CASSLRRANTEAFF
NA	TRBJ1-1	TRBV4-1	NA	TGCGCCAGCAGCCAAGTGACGGTTTTGCCTGAAGCTTTCTTT	CASSQVTVLPEAFF
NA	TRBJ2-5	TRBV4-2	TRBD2	TGTGCCAGCAGCCAAGATCTCGGGCGGGGGGCAGAGACCCAGTACTTC	CASSQDLGRGAETQYF
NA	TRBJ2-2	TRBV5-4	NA	TGTGCCAGCAGCTTGGAGAGGAGCGCCGGGGAGCTGTTTTTT	CASSLERSAGELFF